This T cell receptor beta chain was identified in a study of shared clonotypes between healthy human individuals. As for the study in general: Donors consisted of two women and a few men between 18 and 49.

Several immunoSEQ plates held equal portions of the genomic DNA taken from each subset. The authors' processing: Owing to the provision of junction-only sequences devoid of quality scores by immunoSEQ, filtering differed. Assay: immunoSEQ multiplex PCR; the TCRdb copy retains only in-frame clones and omits some. V and J calls and clone size are those listed in that table; D and trimming were worked out from the DNA. This sample carries about 820,000 clones, 80% to 95% of them seen once, and the ten largest clones take around 24%. Remarks on this clone: Its antigen is currently unknown.

Study-wide results and limits: Generally, naive subsets (rather than memory subsets) showed larger estimated richness.

The V segment lost 8 bases and the J segment 3 bases; nucleotides outside the gene matches: 6. The germline gives CDR1 MDHEN, CDR2 SYDVKM. This CDR3 region has 13 residues. Naivety among CD8 cells was defined by CD45RO negativity and positive CCR7 selection, thereby excluding terminally differentiated effector memory CD45RA+ cells. The sequence was obtained from a man between 25 and 39 years old in good health. V is TRBV28 and J is TRBJ1-2, with TRBD1 matching 7 bases. The sample consisted of naive CD8+ T cells sorted from blood. CDR3 in amino acids: CASQDRLDYGYTF. The CDR3 DNA is TGTGCCAGCCAGGACAGGCTTGACTATGGCTACACCTTC.